These 26 T cell receptor beta chains were sequenced from one sample in a study of T cell clones after liver transplantation (dated by TCRdb to the late 2010s). The library was made by the immunoSEQ multiplex PCR assay. This is the immuneACCESS table as TCRdb keeps it, with only in-frame sequences that have V and J called. A part of the clones is gone; compared with another copy, unresolved V genes explain less than half, and the rest is unexplained. The sample table records over 50,000 clones; about 81% of these occur just once. The top ten hold over 7% of the sample. What the time point label conveys for this sample: pre-transplant. This specimen consisted of CD4+ T cells from blood, obtained before liver transplant. The receptors were sampled from a human donor who received a liver transplant.

The rearrangement uses TRBV7-9 and TRBJ2-2; D ambiguous. The V gene lost 2 bases and the J gene lost 8 bases, with 6 bases spanning the gap. This CDR3 has 12 residues. The V gene's germline CDR1 is SEHNR and CDR2 FQNEAQ (reference sequence). CDR3 sequence reads: CASSLSQGELFF. In DNA form, the CDR3 reads TGTGCCAGCAGCTTAAGCCAGGGGGAGCTGTTTTTT. Based on the CDR3 plus reference TRBV7-9 and TRBJ2-2, the full variable domain is DTGVSQNPRHKITKRGQNVTFRCDPISEHNRLYWYRQTLGQGPEFLTYFQNEAQLEKSRLLSDRFSAERPKGSFSTLEIQRTEQGDSAMYLCASSLSQGELFFGEGSRLTVL.

The rearrangement joins TRBV15 to TRBJ2-5; D may be TRBD1 or TRBD2 (5 bases each). The CDR3 has 19 amino acids. The V gene's germline CDR1 is LNHNV and CDR2 YYDKDF (reference sequence). V gave up 0 bases and J gave up 5 bases, with 25 bases separating them. The CDR3 loop reads CATSRDGWSDIGARETQYF. The CDR3 DNA follows: TGTGCCACCAGCAGAGATGGTTGGTCGGACATCGGGGCAAGGGAGACCCAGTACTTC.

The V gene is TRBV27, the J gene TRBJ1-2; D not resolved. Trimming shortened V by 0 bases and J by 8 bases, and 10 bases separated the two germline ends. The CDR3 runs to 13 residues. Germline assignment: CDR1 MNHEY and CDR2 SMNVEV (reference sequence). The CDR3: CASSLSSGRGYTF. CDR3 bases: TGTGCCAGCAGTTTATCTTCAGGCAGAGGCTACACCTTC.

This clone was seen a handful of times. The chain couples TRBV6-6 to TRBJ1-5, with unresolved D. With 6 bases removed from V and 2 bases from J, the gap between germline ends came to 14 bases. The CDR3 extends over 15 amino acids. Germline assignment: CDR1 MNHNY and CDR2 SVGAGI (reference sequence). The CDR3 protein is CASSPEPGGNQPQHF. In DNA form, the CDR3 reads TGTGCCAGCAGCCCGGAACCTGGGGGCAATCAGCCCCAGCATTTT.

The DNA for the CDR3 is TGTGCCAGCAGCACGCCCGACACGGAGAAAAACAATGAGCAGTTCTTC. As protein: CASSTPDTEKNNEQFF. The rearrangement uses TRBV21-1 and TRBJ2-1. TRBV21-1 is a pseudogene locus. The CDR3 runs 16 residues.

As regards this clone: At one end the junction does not follow the germline gene, possibly because of a read error. V usage is TRBV7-2 and J usage is TRBJ1-5; D is ambiguous. Per the germline V gene, CDR1 is SGHTA and CDR2 is FQGNSA. The CDR3 consists of 12 residues. This CDR3 reads CASSREDQTQHF. DNA of the CDR3: TGTGCCAGCAGCCGGGAGGATCAGACCCAGCATTTT.

The CDR3 nucleotides are TGTGCCAGCAGCTTAGCGGCTAGGGGGGGTCAAGAGACCCAGTACTTC. It codes for CASSLAARGGQETQYF. The chain has TRBV7-9 and TRBJ2-5, with D tentatively TRBD2 (7 bases). V was trimmed by 0 bases and J by 2 bases, leaving 13 bases between them. This CDR3 is built from 16 residues. The germline gives CDR1 SEHNR, CDR2 FQNEAQ (reference sequence). The full variable domain, rest sourced from reference TRBV7-9 and TRBJ2-5, is DTGVSQNPRHKITKRGQNVTFRCDPISEHNRLYWYRQTLGQGPEFLTYFQNEAQLEKSRLLSDRFSAERPKGSFSTLEIQRTEQGDSAMYLCASSLAARGGQETQYFGPGTRLLVL.

The chain employs TRBV7-2 and TRBJ2-3; D remains ambiguous. The length of the CDR3 is 15 residues. Germline CDR1 is SGHTA and CDR2 is FQGNSA. V was clipped by 0 bases and J by 1 base, with 8 bases between them. The CDR3 loop is CASSLASLGTDTQYF. For the CDR3, the DNA is TGTGCCAGCAGCTTAGCTAGCTTGGGCACAGATACGCAGTATTTT.

The chain combines TRBV27 with TRBJ2-5, with unresolved D. Germline lookup yields CDR1 MNHEY and CDR2 SMNVEV (reference sequence). The V end was cut by 2 bases, the J end by 10 bases, with 11 bases between. The CDR3 is made up of 12 amino acids. The CDR3: CASSLPRYNQYF. As DNA, the CDR3 is TGTGCCAGCAGTTTACCCCGTTATAACCAGTACTTC.

As DNA, the CDR3 is TGTGCCAGCAGCCTGGACAGTGTGACTGAAGCTTTCTTT. It specifies CASSLDSVTEAFF. The gene calls are TRBV11-3 and TRBJ1-1; tentative D call: TRBD1 (6 bases). Trimming shortened V by 5 bases and J by 5 bases, and 12 bases separated the two germline ends. Germline loops: CDR1 SGHNT, CDR2 YENEEA. CDR3 size: 13 residues.

This clone showed up just once. J is TRBJ2-3 and V is TRBV7-2, with D hard to call. The V end lost 2 bases, the J end lost 1 base, and 7 bases lay between the germline ends. In germline, CDR1 is SGHTA, CDR2 FQGNSA. The CDR3 runs to 14 residues. CDR3 sequence: CASSLSLRTDTQYF. CDR3 DNA: TGTGCCAGCAGCTTATCACTCCGCACAGATACGCAGTATTTT.

CDR3 sequence (DNA): TGTGCCAGCAGCCCGACGGGACTAGCGGTGCAAGAGACCCAGTACTTC. It is translated as CASSPTGLAVQETQYF. V and J are TRBV5-4 and TRBJ2-5, with 11 bases aligning to TRBD2. Germline V gene lookup returns CDR1 SGHNT and CDR2 YYREEE (reference sequence). With 4 bases clipped from V and 2 bases from J, the junction kept 7 bases outside the gene matches. CDR3 size: 16 residues.

The gene calls are TRBV18 and TRBJ2-2; tentatively, D is TRBD1 (5 bases). This CDR3 spans 15 amino acids. Trimming removed 3 bases from V and 4 bases from J, with 12 bases in between. Germline CDR1 and CDR2: KGHSH and LQKENI. CDR3 DNA sequence: TGTGCCAGCTCACCCTCCCTAGGGGCCACCGGGGAGCTGTTTTTT. Its protein is CASSPSLGATGELFF.

This chain connects TRBV4-2 to TRBJ2-2; no definite D call. Germline V CDR1 and CDR2: LGHNA, YNFKEQ. The CDR3 is 16 amino acids. The V and J ends lost 1 base and 6 bases respectively, with 15 bases between them. Here the CDR3 DNA reads TGTGCCAGCAGCCAAGCCACGGGTACAATTTCCGGGGAGCTGTTTTTT. Its protein product is CASSQATGTISGELFF.

This chain joins TRBV7-9 and TRBJ1-5, with D hard to call. V was shortened by 3 bases and J by 7 bases, with 10 bases between the two germline ends. Germline assignment: CDR1 SEHNR and CDR2 FQNEAQ (reference sequence). This CDR3 is 13 amino acids long. CDR3 protein: CASSFSEEQPQHF. The CDR3, as DNA: TGTGCCAGCAGCTTTTCCGAGGAACAGCCCCAGCATTTT.

This chain uses TRBV9 with TRBJ1-2, with D unresolved. CDR1 is SGDLS and CDR2 is YYNGEE in the germline V gene. Trimming removed 0 bases from V and 5 bases from J, with 11 bases in between. The CDR3 consists of 14 residues. The CDR3 coding sequence is TGTGCCAGCAGCGTAGGATACGGGCCTTATGGCTACACCTTC. Protein sequence: CASSVGYGPYGYTF.

The gene calls are TRBV5-1 and TRBJ2-2; D remains unclear. CDR1 SGHRS and CDR2 YFSETQ come from the germline V gene. The CDR3 has 12 residues. Trimming shortened V by 3 bases and J by 6 bases, and 6 bases separated the two germline ends. Written as DNA, the CDR3 is TGCGCCAGCAGCTCCCAGGCCGGGGAGCTGTTTTTT. It codes for CASSSQAGELFF.

The rearrangement joins TRBV28 to TRBJ2-5; D ambiguous. Between the trimmed V and J ends, which lost 5 bases and 5 bases, there was a span of 3 bases. CDR1 MDHEN and CDR2 SYDVKM come from the germline V gene. The CDR3 has 10 amino acids. The CDR3 bases are TGTGCCAGCAGTCAGGAGACCCAGTACTTC. Its translation is CASSQETQYF.

This CDR3 is CASSLPGDTGELFF. The CDR3 DNA reads TGTGCCAGCAGCTTGCCAGGCGACACCGGGGAGCTGTTTTTT. This sequence joins TRBV5-4 and TRBJ2-2; D remains ambiguous. Trimming pared 1 base from V and 3 bases from J, leaving 7 bases between. This CDR3 spans 14 amino acids. Germline V CDR1 and CDR2: SGHNT, YYREEE (reference sequence).

The rearrangement links TRBV2 to TRBJ1-5; weak D call: TRBD1 (5 bases). The CDR3 has 14 residues. The ends were cut back, 4 bases at V and 3 bases at J, with 10 bases in the middle. Germline CDR1 reads SNHLY; CDR2 reads FYNNEI. As DNA, the CDR3 is TGTGCCAGCAGTGGGGGGTGGAACAATCAGCCCCAGCATTTT. The encoded protein is CASSGGWNNQPQHF.

The V call is TRBV6-1, the J call TRBJ1-2; the D is unclear. Trimming took 1 base from V and 0 from J, leaving 6 bases between them. Germline V gene data show CDR1 as MNHNS and CDR2 as SASEGT. The CDR3 totals 14 residues. The DNA of the CDR3 is TGTGCCAGCAGTGAAGGTCCGACTAACTATGGCTACACCTTC. It codes for CASSEGPTNYGYTF.

The chain joins TRBV18 to TRBJ2-2, with 8 bases identical to TRBD2. Losses at the gene ends were 2 bases for V and 1 base for J; bases not matched to a gene: 6. The CDR3 has 17 amino acids. The germline CDR1 and CDR2 sequences are KGHSH and LQKENI. CDR3 region: CASSPTRSGGNTGELFF. The CDR3 region has the DNA TGTGCCAGCTCACCAACCCGGAGCGGGGGGAACACCGGGGAGCTGTTTTTT.

CDR3 in amino acids: CASSRAGGDNEQFF. The CDR3 region has the DNA TGTGCCAGCAGCAGGGCGGGGGGGGACAATGAGCAGTTCTTC. V gene TRBV4-2 combines with J gene TRBJ2-1; TRBD2 agrees at 9 bases. Germline V gene data show CDR1 as LGHNA and CDR2 as YNFKEQ. CDR3 size: 14 residues. V lost 5 bases to trimming and J lost 5 bases; unmatched junction nucleotides: 4.

The chain employs TRBV5-8 and TRBJ2-2, with 11 positions matching TRBD2. Per the germline V gene, CDR1 is SGHTS and CDR2 is YDEGEE. V dropped 2 bases and J dropped 3; count of bases not matched to a gene: 6. The length of the CDR3 is 17 residues. The chain's CDR3 is CASSFPTSGRDTGELFF. DNA of the CDR3: TGTGCCAGCAGCTTTCCCACTAGCGGGAGAGACACCGGGGAGCTGTTTTTT.

Only a few counts were recorded for this clone. This rearrangement joins TRBV6-5 to TRBJ1-2, with TRBD1 as a possible D gene (6 bases). Germline loops: CDR1 MNHEY, CDR2 SVGAGI. The CDR3 totals 13 residues. Trimming removed 6 bases from V and 9 bases from J, with 17 bases in between. The CDR3 sequence is CASSPGQKVRYTF. The CDR3 region has the DNA TGTGCCAGCAGCCCCGGACAGAAGGTGCGCTACACCTTC.

The chain links TRBV9 to TRBJ1-6, with D possibly matching TRBD1 (5 bases). The CDR3 has 15 residues. Germline V lookup: CDR1 SGDLS, CDR2 YYNGEE. V lost 4 bases and J lost 9, with 17 bases in between. CDR3 loop: CASSPLQRTGSPLHF. CDR3 sequence (DNA): TGTGCCAGCAGCCCCCTCCAGCGTACAGGTTCACCCCTCCACTTT.